The sequence of this T cell receptor (beta chain) was determined in a study of T cell responses to AZD1222 COVID-19 vaccine. Across the study: Doses given second, at about 4 or about 12 weeks, were pooled. Study-wide results and limits: Possibly, clonal diversity was underestimated; donors were largely white British and included more females. Repertoire sampling was restricted to post-peak T cell response timepoints.

Generated by immunoSEQ multiplex PCR, the TCRdb table keeps only in-frame clones and is missing some. The sample consists of some 160,000 clones, roughly 90% of them appearing once. As regards this clone: Its matching antigen is unknown.

CDR1 is SGHTA and CDR2 is FQGNSA in the germline V gene. V was clipped by 1 base and J by 9 bases, with 7 bases between them. CDR3 length: 13 residues. This TCR was recovered from an adult in good health. Specimen: peripheral blood, collected on day 0 of AZD1222 vaccination. The rearrangement uses TRBV7-2 and TRBJ1-6; D may be TRBD1 (6 bases). The CDR3 DNA reads as TGTGCCAGCAGCTTAGTCAGGGGTTCACCCCTCCACTTT. Protein: CASSLVRGSPLHF.